The 19 T cell receptor beta chains listed next were all sequenced from one sample in a study of CD8 T cells in Susac syndrome. Random hexamers were used to reverse transcribe the RNA input (about 0.45 to 1 ug). Via MiXCR, TCRdb re-called the immunoSEQ multiplex PCR reads, giving one row per CDR3 protein. The sample shows fewer than 80,000 distinct CDR3 sequences, 85% to 95% of them seen only once. The sequencing input was CD8+ T cells from PBMCs. The receptors were sampled from a human donor in good health.

The chain couples TRBV4-1 to TRBJ1-1, with D unresolved. The length of the CDR3 is 14 residues. CDR1 and CDR2 from the germline V gene are MGHRA and YSYEKL. V was trimmed by 4 bases and J by 0 bases, leaving 9 bases between them. In DNA form, the CDR3 reads TGCGCCAGCAGCCCCGGACCGATGAACACTGAAGCTTTCTTT. Amino acids: CASSPGPMNTEAFF.

The rearrangement links TRBV5-6 to TRBJ2-7; 7 bases are a match to TRBD2. CDR1 SGHDT and CDR2 YYEEEE come from the germline V gene. Unmatched junction bases numbered 7, after V lost 3 bases and J lost 4 bases. The CDR3 consists of 14 residues. The CDR3 nucleotides read TGTGCCAGCAGCTGGGGGGGAAAAGTATACGAGCAGTACGTC. Its protein is CASSWGGKVYEQYV.

The V gene is TRBV3-1, the J gene TRBJ2-3; D is ambiguous. CDR1 is LGHDT and CDR2 is YNNKEL in the germline V gene (reference sequence). V was trimmed by 0 bases and J by 5 bases, leaving 6 bases between them. The CDR3 sequence is 13 residues long. This chain's CDR3 is CASSQDLGDTQYF. The CDR3 DNA sequence: TGTGCCAGCAGCCAAGATTTGGGAGATACGCAGTATTTT.

The chain is built from TRBV19 and TRBJ1-2, with TRBD1 as a possible D gene (5 bases). Between the trimmed V and J ends, which lost 6 bases and 2 bases, there was a span of 10 bases. Germline CDR1 LNHDA, CDR2 SQIVND (reference sequence). The CDR3 has 13 residues. CDR3 residues: CASRGRANYGYTF. The CDR3 DNA reads TGTGCCAGTAGAGGCAGGGCGAACTATGGCTACACCTTC.

This chain links TRBV6-6 with TRBJ1-2; possibly TRBD1 for D (5 bases). CDR1 MNHNY and CDR2 SVGAGI come from the germline V gene (reference sequence). V was trimmed by 7 bases and J by 5 bases, leaving 14 bases between them. This CDR3 contains 13 residues. CDR3 amino acids: CASIGGARYGYTF. The CDR3 DNA reads as TGTGCCAGCATCGGTGGGGCCCGATATGGCTACACCTTC.

This clonotype showed up just once. The V gene is TRBV4-1, the J gene TRBJ2-4, with D possibly matching TRBD2 (6 bases). Germline V lookup: CDR1 MGHRA, CDR2 YSYEKL. Trimming cost V 3 bases and J 5 bases, with 14 bases left between them. This CDR3 has 15 residues. The CDR3, as DNA: TGCGCCAGCAGCCATGGGGGGTCGATTGAAAACATTCAGTACTTC. This encodes CASSHGGSIENIQYF.

This chain links TRBV5-6 with TRBJ2-2; D unclear. Germline-derived CDR1 and CDR2 are SGHDT and YYEEEE. CDR3 size: 12 residues. Trimming removed 3 bases from V and 6 bases from J, with 6 bases in between. The CDR3 protein is CASSSVPGELFF. The CDR3 DNA sequence: TGTGCCAGCAGCTCAGTCCCCGGGGAGCTGTTTTTT.

The chain employs TRBV27 and TRBJ2-7, with D possibly TRBD1 on 5 matching bases. This CDR3 contains 13 residues. V was pared by 3 bases and J by 2 bases, with 8 bases between. Germline V gene sequence: CDR1 MNHEY, CDR2 SMNVEV (reference sequence). CDR3 residues: CASSFAGPYEQYF. In DNA, the CDR3 is TGTGCCAGCAGTTTCGCAGGGCCCTACGAGCAGTACTTC.

The chain uses TRBV29-1 and TRBJ1-1; 8 bases line up with TRBD1. V lost 7 bases and J lost 5; bases outside the gene matches: 15. The germline CDR1 and CDR2 sequences are SQVTM and ANQGSEA. CDR3 length equals 15 residues. CDR3 bases: TGCAGCGACGCGGGGACAGGACTAAGAAGGACTGAAGCTTTCTTT. It specifies CSDAGTGLRRTEAFF.

The chain recombines TRBV29-1 with TRBJ2-1, with no clear D. The CDR3 consists of 12 residues. Germline CDR1 is SQVTM and CDR2 is ANQGSEA. The germline V and J ends were trimmed by 3 bases and 4 bases, with 7 bases remaining between them. CDR3 DNA: TGCAGCGTTGAGGACGGTTACAATGAGCAGTTCTTC. This sequence encodes CSVEDGYNEQFF.

V is TRBV2 and J is TRBJ2-5; 11 bases are a match to TRBD2. Germline CDR1 is SNHLY and CDR2 is FYNNEI. Unmatched junction bases numbered 5, after V lost 1 base and J lost 7 bases. The CDR3 runs 15 residues. DNA of the CDR3: TGTGCCAGCAGTGAAGAGGGAGGACTAGCGGGGACCCAGTACTTC. This gives the protein CASSEEGGLAGTQYF.

J is TRBJ2-7 and V is TRBV19, with unresolved D. The CDR3 loop spans 15 amino acids. Germline lookup yields CDR1 LNHDA and CDR2 SQIVND (reference sequence). V lost 0 bases, J lost 3 bases, and 12 bases lay in between. CDR3 sequence (DNA): TGTGCCAGTAGTATAGATTCGTCTCCCGTCTACGAGCAGTACTTC. This translates into CASSIDSSPVYEQYF.

The chain is built from TRBV2 and TRBJ1-5; TRBD1 is a possible D gene (5 bases). The CDR3 sequence is 15 residues long. V gave up 3 bases and J gave up 2 bases, with 11 bases separating them. The V gene's germline CDR1 is SNHLY and CDR2 FYNNEI. The CDR3 is CASSEVVTGNQPQHF. The CDR3 DNA reads as TGTGCCAGCAGTGAGGTGGTGACAGGCAATCAGCCCCAGCATTTT. Combining the CDR3 with reference TRBV2 and TRBJ1-5 gives the whole variable domain EPEVTQTPSHQVTQMGQEVILRCVPISNHLYFYWYRQILGQKVEFLVSFYNNEISEKSEIFDDQFSVERPDGSNFTLKIRSTKLEDSAMYFCASSEVVTGNQPQHFGDGTRLSIL.

The chain is built from TRBV7-9 and TRBJ1-1; D is perhaps TRBD1 (6 bases). Trimming left V 1 base short and J 1 base short, with 7 bases between. This CDR3 contains 14 residues. The germline CDR1 and CDR2 sequences are SEHNR and FQNEAQ (reference sequence). The chain's CDR3 is CASSLGGRNTEAFF. The DNA of the CDR3 is TGTGCCAGCAGCTTAGGGGGGCGGAACACTGAAGCTTTCTTT.

The chain has TRBV18 and TRBJ2-5; maybe TRBD1 (5 bases). The CDR3 runs 14 residues. The germline V gene encodes CDR1 KGHSH and CDR2 LQKENI. Trimming stripped 6 bases from V and 1 base from J, with 12 bases between. The CDR3 loop is CASSPQGIQETQYF. The CDR3 nucleotides read TGTGCCAGCTCCCCCCAGGGCATCCAAGAGACCCAGTACTTC.

The V gene is TRBV6-2 or TRBV6-3, the J gene TRBJ1-1, with TRBD1 matching 7 bases. The CDR3 totals 14 residues. The V gene end was trimmed by 8 bases and the J gene end by 5 bases; junction bases not matched to a gene: 11. The germline CDR1 and CDR2 sequences are MNHEY and SVGEGT. DNA of the CDR3: TGTGCCAGCCTACGCGACAGGGCCGGGACTGAAGCTTTCTTT. Protein sequence: CASLRDRAGTEAFF.

The chain recombines TRBV4-1 with TRBJ1-5; no clear D. The V gene's germline CDR1 is MGHRA and CDR2 YSYEKL. With 0 bases removed from V and 1 base from J, the gap between germline ends came to 10 bases. The CDR3 spans 16 residues. The CDR3, as DNA: TGCGCCAGCAGCCAAGAACCCGGGCAAAGCAATCAGCCCCAGCATTTT. It specifies CASSQEPGQSNQPQHF.

This chain connects TRBV4-1 to TRBJ2-7, with TRBD1 as a possible D gene (5 bases). Trimming shortened V by 1 base and J by 2 bases, and 12 bases separated the two germline ends. The CDR3 runs to 15 residues. The V gene's germline CDR1 is MGHRA and CDR2 YSYEKL. CDR3 protein: CASSQVQDTAYEQYF. The CDR3 DNA is TGCGCCAGCAGCCAAGTGCAGGACACGGCCTACGAGCAGTACTTC.

CDR3 DNA sequence: TGTGCCATCAGTGAGCCCAGCGGGGAGGCGAACACTGAAGCTTTCTTT. Translating gives CAISEPSGEANTEAFF. The chain links TRBV10-3 to TRBJ1-1; the D is unclear. Trimming removed 2 bases at V and 1 base at J, with 14 bases between. Per germline, CDR1 ENHRY and CDR2 SYGVKD. The CDR3 contains 16 residues.